This TCR beta chain was recorded in a study of cytomegalovirus exposure and HLA in healthy donors. Findings and limits, study-wide: CMV antigen specificity was confirmed in vitro for a few CMV-associated chains.

On this clone: The antigen is not known.

The assay was immunoSEQ multiplex PCR, and TCRdb's table has in-frame clones only and misses some. Of 190,000 or so clones detected, 75% to 85% appear once; the ten largest clones hold around an eighth. Per germline, CDR1 SGHRS and CDR2 YFSETQ. The ends lost 5 bases at V and 5 bases at J; junction bases unmatched: 12. CDR3 length equals 16 residues. This chain joins TRBV5-1 and TRBJ2-5; TRBD2 matches at 10 bases. The sequenced material came from PBMCs. The source of this sequence is a young woman in good health and CMV-seropositive. The CDR3 is CASRRSGRDQWETQYF. In nucleotides, the CDR3 is TGCGCCAGCAGGAGGAGCGGGAGGGATCAATGGGAGACCCAGTACTTC.